Sequencing of this T cell receptor beta chain was carried out in a study of T cell repertoires in cytomegalovirus infection. Each CDR3 protein is one row after TCRdb ran MiXCR on the reads. The table has roughly 990,000 distinct CDR3 sequences, 25% to 40% seen once. A note on this clonotype: Its target is not known.

Sequenced here: cultured CD8+ T cells from PBMCs, sampled from culture after CMV antigen stimulation. The sequence came from a human donor in good health (CMV status not recorded). Some clones in this sample may be carry-over from other donors' samples.

CDR3 sequence reads: CASSLRDRVSETQYF. CDR3 coding DNA: TGTGCCAGCAGTTTAAGGGACAGGGTATCGGAGACCCAGTACTTC. This chain joins TRBV27 and TRBJ2-5; 9 bases are a match to TRBD1. The V gene's germline CDR1 is MNHEY and CDR2 SMNVEV (reference sequence). The CDR3 has 15 amino acids. V lost 2 bases to trimming and J lost 5 bases; unmatched junction nucleotides: 6.